Given below is one T cell receptor (beta chain) in context. Antigen unknown. The sample comes from a study of shared clonotypes between healthy human individuals. Points from the study as a whole: Inspection by rarefaction showed sorted-subset sequencing to be incomplete despite large depth.

Deep-level settings were used for running the assay. TCRdb keeps only in-frame clones here, not all; method: immunoSEQ multiplex PCR. The sample holds under 2,500,000 clones, almost 96% seen once. Germline V lookup: CDR1 MNHNS, CDR2 SASEGT. V lost 4 bases and J lost 0, with 7 bases in between. The CDR3 covers 15 residues. This sequence was found in a man between 18 and 35 years old in good health. The sample was naive CD4+ T cells sorted from blood. This sample's subset: CD45RA+ positively selected. V is TRBV6-1 and J is TRBJ1-6, with D tentatively TRBD1 (5 bases). The DNA for the CDR3 is TGTGCCAGCAGTGGGGGGGGCTCCTATAATTCACCCCTCCACTTT. It encodes CASSGGGSYNSPLHF.